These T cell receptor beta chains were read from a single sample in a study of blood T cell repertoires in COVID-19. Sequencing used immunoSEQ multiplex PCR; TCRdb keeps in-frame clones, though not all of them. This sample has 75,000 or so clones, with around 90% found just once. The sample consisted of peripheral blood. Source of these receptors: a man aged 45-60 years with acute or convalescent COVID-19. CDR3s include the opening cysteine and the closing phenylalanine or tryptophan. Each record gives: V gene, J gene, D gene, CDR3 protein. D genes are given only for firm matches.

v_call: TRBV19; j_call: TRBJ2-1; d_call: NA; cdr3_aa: CASSIILRVDEQFF
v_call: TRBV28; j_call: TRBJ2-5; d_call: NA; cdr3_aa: CASSPPSLETQYF
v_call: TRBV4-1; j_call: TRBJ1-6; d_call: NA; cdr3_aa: CASSQETVNSPLHF
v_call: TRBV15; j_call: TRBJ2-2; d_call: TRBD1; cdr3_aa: CATSREGTGRTGELFF
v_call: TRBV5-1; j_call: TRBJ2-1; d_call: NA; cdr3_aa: CASSTGPPGNNEQFF
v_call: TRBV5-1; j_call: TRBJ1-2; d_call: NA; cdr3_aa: CASSFRESGGGYTF
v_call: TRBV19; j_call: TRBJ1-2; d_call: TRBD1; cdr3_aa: CASSILTGGLRNYGYTF
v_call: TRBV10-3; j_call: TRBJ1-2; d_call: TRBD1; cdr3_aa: CAIRRGQEIYGYTF
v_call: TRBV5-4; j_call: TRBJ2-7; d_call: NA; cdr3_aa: CASSLPGQESWEQYF
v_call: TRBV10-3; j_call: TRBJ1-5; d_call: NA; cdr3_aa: CAISESQTNNQPQHF
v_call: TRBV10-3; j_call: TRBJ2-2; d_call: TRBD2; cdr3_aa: CAISESTSGAGELFF
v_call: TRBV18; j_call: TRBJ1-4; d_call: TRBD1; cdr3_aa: CASSPSTGGFEKLFF
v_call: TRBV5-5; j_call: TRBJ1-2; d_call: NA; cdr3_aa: CASSPDRNYGYTF
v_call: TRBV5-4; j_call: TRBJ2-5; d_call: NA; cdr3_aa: CASSTSQETQYF
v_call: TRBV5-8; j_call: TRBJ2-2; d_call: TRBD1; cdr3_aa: CASSRTGDGTGELFF
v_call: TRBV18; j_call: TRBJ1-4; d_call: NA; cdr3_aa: CASSPVASQGRNEKLFF
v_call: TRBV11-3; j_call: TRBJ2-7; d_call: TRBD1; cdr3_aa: CASSLRTGSYEQYF
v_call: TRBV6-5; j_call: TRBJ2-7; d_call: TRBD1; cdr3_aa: CASSFSGQGATYEQYF
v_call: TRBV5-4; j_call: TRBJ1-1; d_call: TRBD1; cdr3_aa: CASSRPGQQNTEAFF
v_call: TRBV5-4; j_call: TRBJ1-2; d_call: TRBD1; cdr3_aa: CASRLEGAWVGYTF
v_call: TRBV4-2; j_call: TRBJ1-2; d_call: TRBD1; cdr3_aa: CASSPHGGQGPNYGYTF
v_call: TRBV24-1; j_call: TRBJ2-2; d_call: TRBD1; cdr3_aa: CATSDLGQGVTGELFF
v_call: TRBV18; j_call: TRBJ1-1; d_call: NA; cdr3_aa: CASSLGVENTEAFF
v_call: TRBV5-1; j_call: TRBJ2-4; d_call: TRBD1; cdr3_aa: CASSLEGQGGDIQYF
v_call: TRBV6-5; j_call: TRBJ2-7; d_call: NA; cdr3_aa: CASSSSRRMGQQYF
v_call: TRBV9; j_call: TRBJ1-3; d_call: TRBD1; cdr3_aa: CASGNTGTASGNTIYF
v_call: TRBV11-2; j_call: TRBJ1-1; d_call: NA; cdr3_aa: CASSSSQTAHDTEAFF
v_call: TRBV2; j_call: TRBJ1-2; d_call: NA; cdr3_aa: CASSKGPGQLPYGYTF
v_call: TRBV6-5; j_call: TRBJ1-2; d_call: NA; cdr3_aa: CASSPLSLRSYGYTF
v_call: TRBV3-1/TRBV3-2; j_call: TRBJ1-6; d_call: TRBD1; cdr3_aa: CASSFRQGANSPLHF
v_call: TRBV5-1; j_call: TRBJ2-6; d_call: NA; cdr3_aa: CASSLGQSGANVLTF
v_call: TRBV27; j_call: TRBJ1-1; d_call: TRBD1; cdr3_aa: CASSSWTGGFVGTEAFF
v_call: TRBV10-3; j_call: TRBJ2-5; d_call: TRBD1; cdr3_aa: CASRTGQHGETQYF
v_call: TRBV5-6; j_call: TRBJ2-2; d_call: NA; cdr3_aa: CASSLPQGGPGELFF
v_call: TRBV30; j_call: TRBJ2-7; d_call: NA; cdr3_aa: CAWSVLVHEQYF
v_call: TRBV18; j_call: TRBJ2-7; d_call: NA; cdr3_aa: CASSWARLSYEQYF
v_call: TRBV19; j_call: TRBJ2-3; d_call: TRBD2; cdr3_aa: CASSPRGGNTDTQYF
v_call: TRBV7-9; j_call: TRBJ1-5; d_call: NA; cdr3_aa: CASSQKGEVSNQPQHF
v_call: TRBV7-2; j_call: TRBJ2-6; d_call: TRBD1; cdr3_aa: CASSVQGAGANVLTF
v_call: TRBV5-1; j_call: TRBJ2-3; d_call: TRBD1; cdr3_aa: CASSLRTGVIDTQYF
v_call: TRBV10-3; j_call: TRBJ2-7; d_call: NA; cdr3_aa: CAISGAGTYEQYF
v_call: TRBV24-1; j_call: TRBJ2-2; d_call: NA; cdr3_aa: CATSGTGMSTGELFF
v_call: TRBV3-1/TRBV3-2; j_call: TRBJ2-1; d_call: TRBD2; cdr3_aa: CASSQGLAAYNEQFF
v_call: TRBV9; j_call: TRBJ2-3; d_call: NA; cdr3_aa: CASSVGTTDTQYF
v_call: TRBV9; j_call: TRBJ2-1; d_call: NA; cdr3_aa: CASSVGKRESYNEQFF
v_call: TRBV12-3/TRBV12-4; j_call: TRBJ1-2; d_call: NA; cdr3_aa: CASSWSYGYTF
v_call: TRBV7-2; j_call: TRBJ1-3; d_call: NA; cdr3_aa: CASRPSELYSGNTIYF
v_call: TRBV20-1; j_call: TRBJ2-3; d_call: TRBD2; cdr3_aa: CSASNPAGGTDTQYF
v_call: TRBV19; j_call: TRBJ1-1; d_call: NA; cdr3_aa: CASSIGRSSLTEAFF
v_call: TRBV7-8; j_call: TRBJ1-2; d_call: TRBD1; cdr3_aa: CASSLRQGGSTYGYTF